This passage covers 24 T cell receptor beta chains from one sample sequenced in a study of control samples from healthy donors and cancer patients. The table came from immunoSEQ multiplex PCR; TCRdb's copy has only in-frame clones and leaves some out. The repertoire shows approximately 190,000 clones; the top ten hold 2% to 2.5%. The sample comprised blood. Receptors originate from a woman aged 25 to 39 in good health.

The genes are TRBV7-3 and TRBJ2-3; 10 positions match TRBD2. The V gene's germline CDR1 is SGHTA and CDR2 FQGTGA. With V trimmed by 4 bases and J by 4 bases, 2 bases remained unmatched. This CDR3 comprises 14 residues. Here the CDR3 reads CASSSGLAADTQYF. CDR3 nucleotide sequence: TGTGCCAGCAGCTCCGGACTAGCGGCAGATACGCAGTATTTT.

This chain uses TRBV5-6 with TRBJ1-1; D is undetermined. Per germline, CDR1 SGHDT and CDR2 YYEEEE. The CDR3 is 12 amino acids. The germline V and J ends were trimmed by 0 bases and 4 bases, with 4 bases remaining between them. The CDR3 is CASSLEFTEAFF. CDR3 bases: TGTGCCAGCAGCTTGGAGTTCACTGAAGCTTTCTTT.

This rearrangement joins TRBV18 to TRBJ2-2, with D perhaps matching TRBD2 (5 bases). This CDR3 has 15 amino acids. Per the germline V gene, CDR1 is KGHSH and CDR2 is LQKENI. V shed 3 bases and J shed 2 bases, with 10 bases lying between them. This CDR3 reads CASSPGESNTGELFF. As DNA, the CDR3 is TGTGCCAGCTCACCGGGAGAGAGTAACACCGGGGAGCTGTTTTTT. Together with reference TRBV18 and TRBJ2-2, the CDR3 gives the full variable domain: NAGVMQNPRHLVRRRGQEARLRCSPMKGHSHVYWYRQLPEEGLKFMVYLQKENIIDESGMPKERFSAEFPKEGPSILRIQQVVRGDSAAYFCASSPGESNTGELFFGEGSRLTVL.

The rearrangement joins TRBV10-3 to TRBJ1-4; D gene uncertain. The CDR3 spans 13 residues. Germline V gene sequence: CDR1 ENHRY, CDR2 SYGVKD. The V and J ends lost 4 bases and 8 bases respectively, with 11 bases between them. This CDR3 reads CAISGTGSEKLFF. The DNA for the CDR3 is TGTGCCATCAGTGGGACGGGGTCCGAAAAACTGTTTTTT.

This chain uses TRBV7-2 with TRBJ1-4, with D perhaps matching TRBD1 (6 bases). The CDR3 extends over 16 amino acids. Germline CDR1 and CDR2: SGHTA and FQGNSA. The V end lost 0 bases, the J end lost 3 bases, and 11 bases lay between the germline ends. CDR3: CASSLAGGGPNEKLFF. The CDR3 DNA reads TGTGCCAGCAGCTTAGCTGGGGGCGGACCTAATGAAAAACTGTTTTTT.

The gene calls are TRBV5-1 and TRBJ1-2; 7 nucleotides match TRBD1. The CDR3 extends over 13 amino acids. CDR1 SGHRS and CDR2 YFSETQ come from the germline V gene. The V segment lost 3 bases and the J segment 8 bases; nucleotides outside the gene matches: 7. CDR3 sequence reads: CASSSDRVEGYTF. As DNA, the CDR3 is TGCGCCAGCAGCTCAGACAGGGTGGAGGGCTACACCTTC.

The gene calls are TRBV28 and TRBJ2-1; the match to TRBD2 covers 9 bases. The V and J ends lost 7 bases and 9 bases, in that order; junction bases with no gene match: 10. This CDR3 has 14 amino acids. Germline V lookup: CDR1 MDHEN, CDR2 SYDVKM. This CDR3 is CASKSAGGLVEQFF. The DNA for the CDR3 is TGTGCCAGCAAGAGTGCGGGGGGGCTGGTTGAGCAGTTCTTC.

This rearrangement joins TRBV3-1 (or the pseudogene TRBV3-2) to TRBJ1-3, with D unclear. The V end was cut by 7 bases, the J end by 0 bases, with 10 bases between. From germline, CDR1 is LGHDT and CDR2 YNNKEL (reference sequence). CDR3 length equals 14 residues. This CDR3 is CASTASYSGNTIYF. Here the CDR3 DNA reads TGTGCCAGCACCGCAAGTTACTCTGGAAACACCATATATTTT.

The chain links TRBV4-1 to TRBJ2-3; 12 positions agree with TRBD2. The V and J ends lost 2 bases and 3 bases, in that order; junction bases with no gene match: 12. CDR3 length: 19 residues. From germline, CDR1 is MGHRA and CDR2 YSYEKL. CDR3 sequence: CASSQRGASSGGATDTQYF. For the CDR3, the DNA is TGCGCCAGCAGCCAAAGGGGCGCGTCTAGCGGGGGGGCAACAGATACGCAGTATTTT.

CDR3 protein: CSVGDYEQYF. In nucleotides, the CDR3 is TGCAGTGTGGGGGACTACGAGCAGTACTTC. The chain joins TRBV20-1 to TRBJ2-7; either TRBD1 or TRBD2 may fit D (5 bases each). With 7 bases removed from V and 3 bases from J, the gap between germline ends came to 7 bases. From germline, CDR1 is DFQATT and CDR2 SNEGSKA (reference sequence). The CDR3 extends over 10 amino acids.

The chain links TRBV28 to TRBJ2-7, with D possibly called TRBD1 or TRBD2 (6 bases each). The germline gives CDR1 MDHEN, CDR2 SYDVKM. Trimming removed 9 bases at V and 1 base at J, with 10 bases between. The CDR3 runs to 12 residues. The CDR3: CASTGTSYEQYF. The DNA of the CDR3 is TGTGCCAGTACAGGGACTTCCTACGAGCAGTACTTC.

The CDR3 is CASKQGLDYGYTF. CDR3 sequence (DNA): TGTGCCAGCAAACAGGGGCTCGACTATGGCTACACCTTC. This rearrangement joins TRBV28 to TRBJ1-2, with TRBD1 matching 7 bases. The ends lost 7 bases at V and 3 bases at J; junction bases unmatched: 5. CDR3 size: 13 residues. CDR1 is MDHEN and CDR2 is SYDVKM in the germline V gene.

The rearrangement joins TRBV6-2 or TRBV6-3 to TRBJ1-6; no reliable D call. There are 14 residues in the CDR3. Germline loops: CDR1 MNHEY, CDR2 SVGEGT. The V and J ends lost 2 bases and 7 bases respectively, with 9 bases between them. This CDR3 is CASSYDLRNSPLHF. As DNA, the CDR3 is TGTGCCAGCAGTTACGACCTGAGGAATTCACCCCTCCACTTT.

The genes are TRBV10-2 and TRBJ2-3; perhaps D is TRBD1 or TRBD2 (5 bases each). The CDR3 is 14 amino acids. V was pared by 3 bases and J by 1 base, with 8 bases between. Germline V gives CDR1 WSHSY, CDR2 SAAADI. In DNA, the CDR3 is TGCGCCAGCAGTGACATGGGGGGCACAGATACGCAGTATTTT. Translation gives CASSDMGGTDTQYF.

The rearrangement uses TRBV19 and TRBJ2-3; D gene uncertain. Per the germline V gene, CDR1 is LNHDA and CDR2 is SQIVND (reference sequence). This CDR3 has 15 residues. Trimming cost V 3 bases and J 1 base, with 11 bases left between them. DNA of the CDR3: TGTGCCAGTAGTATCGGGCTACTCGGCACAGATACGCAGTATTTT. This encodes CASSIGLLGTDTQYF. Together with reference TRBV19 and TRBJ2-3, the CDR3 gives the full variable domain: DGGITQSPKYLFRKEGQNVTLSCEQNLNHDAMYWYRQDPGQGLRLIYYSQIVNDFQKGDIAEGYSVSREKKESFPLTVTSAQKNPTAFYLCASSIGLLGTDTQYFGPGTRLTVL.

The chain uses TRBV6-2 or TRBV6-3 and TRBJ2-7; D assignment may be TRBD1 or TRBD2 (5 bases each). Trimming left V 5 bases short and J 2 bases short, with 13 bases between. This CDR3 comprises 14 residues. Germline CDR1 reads MNHEY; CDR2 reads SVGEGT. CDR3 amino acids: CASSPTRETYEQYF. CDR3 nucleotide sequence: TGTGCCAGCAGTCCCACCAGGGAGACCTACGAGCAGTACTTC.

The chain employs TRBV18 and TRBJ1-1; possibly TRBD1 for D (5 bases). This CDR3 is 15 amino acids long. Germline assignment: CDR1 KGHSH and CDR2 LQKENI. Trimming left V 3 bases short and J 9 bases short, with 20 bases between. This CDR3 reads CASSPSGDHSTKAFF. CDR3 bases: TGTGCCAGCTCACCGTCGGGGGACCATTCTACTAAAGCTTTCTTT.

The chain is built from TRBV4-1 and TRBJ2-5, with TRBD1 matching over 8 bases. This CDR3 has 15 residues. CDR1 and CDR2 (germline): MGHRA, YSYEKL. V shed 0 bases and J 5 bases; nucleotides not matched to a gene: 5. CDR3 in amino acids: CASSQDSGTGETQYF. The DNA for the CDR3 is TGCGCCAGCAGCCAAGATAGTGGGACAGGTGAGACCCAGTACTTC.

The chain has TRBV6-5 and TRBJ2-7, with D maybe TRBD2 (5 bases). From germline, CDR1 is MNHEY and CDR2 SVGAGI. V was shortened by 0 bases and J by 4 bases, with 16 bases between the two germline ends. This CDR3 comprises 16 residues. This CDR3 reads CASSYSKLRGSYEQYF. CDR3 sequence (DNA): TGTGCCAGCAGTTACTCGAAACTCCGAGGGTCGTACGAGCAGTACTTC.

The chain recombines TRBV7-9 with TRBJ2-3; TRBD1 might be the D (5 bases). Trimming cost V 3 bases and J 0 bases, with 10 bases left between them. There are 15 residues in the CDR3. Germline values: CDR1 SEHNR, CDR2 FQNEAQ (reference sequence). Here the CDR3 DNA reads TGTGCCAGCAGCTTGAGACAGTCTAGCACAGATACGCAGTATTTT. This translates into CASSLRQSSTDTQYF.

The DNA of the CDR3 is TGTGCCAGCAGCGTAGCAGGTGATCAGCCCCAGCATTTT. Amino acid sequence: CASSVAGDQPQHF. The V and J genes are TRBV9 and TRBJ1-5; D is ambiguous. V lost 0 bases to trimming and J lost 5 bases, with 6 bases between them. CDR1 is SGDLS, CDR2 YYNGEE, per germline. The CDR3 extends over 13 amino acids.

This chain links TRBV5-1 with TRBJ2-2; 7 positions match TRBD1. This CDR3 has 16 residues. The ends lost 3 bases at V and 4 bases at J; junction bases unmatched: 9. Germline CDR1 is SGHRS and CDR2 is YFSETQ. CDR3 protein: CASSWDDRAGTGELFF. CDR3 nucleotides: TGCGCCAGCAGCTGGGATGACAGGGCCGGCACCGGGGAGCTGTTTTTT.

The chain employs TRBV5-8 and TRBJ2-1; 11 positions match TRBD2. Germline CDR1 is SGHTS and CDR2 is YDEGEE. There are 14 residues in the CDR3. Germline trimming cut 4 bases from V and 13 bases from J; bases unmatched to any gene: 10. CDR3 DNA: TGTGCCAGCAGCGACCGGACTAGCGGGCGGTTACAGTTCTTC. This sequence encodes CASSDRTSGRLQFF.

The V and J genes are TRBV19 and TRBJ2-1, with D unclear. Germline-derived CDR1 and CDR2 are LNHDA and SQIVND (reference sequence). V lost 7 bases and J lost 4, with 8 bases in between. The CDR3 consists of 12 residues. In nucleotides, the CDR3 is TGTGCCAGTATAGGTCCGTACAATGAGCAGTTCTTC. Amino acid sequence: CASIGPYNEQFF.